This TCR beta chain is from a study of tumor-infiltrating lymphocytes in primary liver carcinoma. To note about this clonotype: A read error may produce the germline difference seen at one junction end.

Germline lookup yields CDR1 SGHAT and CDR2 FQNNGV. CDR3 length: 16 amino acids. Both RNA and DNA were isolated together from about 20-30 mg of bulk tissue that had not been sorted. Each individual tumor supplied samples from five separate regions. With a constant-region primer, TCR beta cDNA was made from approximately 450 ng of total RNA. A slightly modified ARM-PCR protocol with three nested multiplex PCR rounds produced these TCR beta libraries. In the first two PCR rounds, TRBV1-TRBV30 forward primers were paired with a C-beta reverse primer, and each round lasted about 10 cycles. MiXCR, applied by TCRdb to the multiplex PCR reads, yields one record per CDR3 protein. In the table there are approximately 100,000 distinct CDR3 sequences, around two thirds of which are singletons.

The chain couples TRBV11-2 to TRBJ2-4; possibly TRBD2 for D (5 bases). The receptor was isolated from a woman in her sixties with primary liver carcinoma and hepatitis B virus infection. Sequenced: liver tumor tissue from sampling region 2. Indicated subset: tumor region T2, inferior pole. The CDR3 sequence: CASSPVLGLAKNIQYF. DNA for the CDR3: TGTGCCAGCAGTCCCGTATTGGGTCTAGCCAAAAACATTCAGTATTTC.